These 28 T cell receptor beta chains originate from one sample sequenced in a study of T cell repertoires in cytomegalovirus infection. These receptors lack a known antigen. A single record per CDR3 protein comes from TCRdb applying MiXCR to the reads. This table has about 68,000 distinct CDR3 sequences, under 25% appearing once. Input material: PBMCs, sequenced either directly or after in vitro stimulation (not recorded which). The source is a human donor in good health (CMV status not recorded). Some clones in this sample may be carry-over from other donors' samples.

CDR3 nucleotide sequence: TGTGCCAGCAGCTTAAAAAGACAAGGCGAGGAGGGCTACACCTTC. Translated: CASSLKRQGEEGYTF. V and J are TRBV7-2 and TRBJ1-2; no clear D. CDR1 and CDR2 (germline): SGHTA, FQGNSA. This CDR3 has 15 residues. V lost 2 bases, J lost 8 bases, and 18 bases lay in between.

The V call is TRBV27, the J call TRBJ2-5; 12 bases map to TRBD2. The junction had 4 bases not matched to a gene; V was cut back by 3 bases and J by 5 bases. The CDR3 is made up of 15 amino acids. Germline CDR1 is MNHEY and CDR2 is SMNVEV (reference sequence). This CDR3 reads CASSLTSGSKETQYF. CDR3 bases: TGTGCCAGCAGTTTGACTAGCGGGAGTAAGGAGACCCAGTACTTC.

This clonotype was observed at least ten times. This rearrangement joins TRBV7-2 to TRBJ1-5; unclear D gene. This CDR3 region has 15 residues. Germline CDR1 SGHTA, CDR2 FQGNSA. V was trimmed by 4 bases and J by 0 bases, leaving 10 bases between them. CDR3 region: CASSSQLNSNQPQHF. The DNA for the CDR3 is TGTGCCAGCAGCTCCCAATTAAATAGCAATCAGCCCCAGCATTTT.

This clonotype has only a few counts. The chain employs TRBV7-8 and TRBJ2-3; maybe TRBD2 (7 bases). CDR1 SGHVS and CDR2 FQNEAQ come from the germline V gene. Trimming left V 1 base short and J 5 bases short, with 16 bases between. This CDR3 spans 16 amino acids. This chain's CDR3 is CASSLESGGARDTQYF. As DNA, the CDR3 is TGTGCCAGCAGCTTAGAATCGGGGGGCGCGAGAGATACGCAGTATTTT.

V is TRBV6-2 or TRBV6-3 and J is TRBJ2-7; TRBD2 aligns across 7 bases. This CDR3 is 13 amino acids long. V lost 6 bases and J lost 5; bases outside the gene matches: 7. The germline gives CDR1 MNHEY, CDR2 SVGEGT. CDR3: CASRLQREDEQYV. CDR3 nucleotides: TGTGCCAGCAGGCTCCAACGGGAGGACGAGCAGTACGTC.

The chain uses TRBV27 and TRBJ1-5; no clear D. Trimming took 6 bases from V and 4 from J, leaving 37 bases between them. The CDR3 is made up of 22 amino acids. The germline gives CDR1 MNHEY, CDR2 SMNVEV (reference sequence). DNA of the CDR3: TGTGCCAGCAGGAAATATCCCACACCCCGGAAAGGCACAGCCGAGCTTAATCAGCCCCAGCATTTT. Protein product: CASRKYPTPRKGTAELNQPQHF.

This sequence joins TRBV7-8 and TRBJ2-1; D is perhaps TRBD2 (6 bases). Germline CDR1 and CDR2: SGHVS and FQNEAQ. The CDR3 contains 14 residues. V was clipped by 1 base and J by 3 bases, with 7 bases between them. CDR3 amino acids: CASSLVADYNEQFF. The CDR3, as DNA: TGTGCCAGCAGCTTAGTAGCGGACTACAATGAGCAGTTCTTC.

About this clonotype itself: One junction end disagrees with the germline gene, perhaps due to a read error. The CDR3, as DNA: TGTGGCAGCAGCCGTCCGTGGGGTGGAACCGTGTTGAACACTGAAGCTTTCTTT. Translating it yields CGSSRPWGGTVLNTEAFF. This chain connects TRBV11-3 to TRBJ1-1, with D unclear. Per germline, CDR1 SGHNT and CDR2 YENEEA. The length of the CDR3 is 18 residues.

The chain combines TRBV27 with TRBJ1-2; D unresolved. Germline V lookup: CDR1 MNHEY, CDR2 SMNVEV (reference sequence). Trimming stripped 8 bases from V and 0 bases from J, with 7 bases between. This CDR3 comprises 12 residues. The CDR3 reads CASGNANYGYTF. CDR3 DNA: TGTGCCAGCGGAAACGCTAACTATGGCTACACCTTC.

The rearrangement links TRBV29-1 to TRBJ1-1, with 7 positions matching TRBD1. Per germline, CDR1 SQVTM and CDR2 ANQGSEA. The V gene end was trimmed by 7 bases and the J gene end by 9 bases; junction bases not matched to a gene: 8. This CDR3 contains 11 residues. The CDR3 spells CSGDRQGQAFF. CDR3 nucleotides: TGCAGCGGCGACCGACAGGGCCAAGCTTTCTTT.

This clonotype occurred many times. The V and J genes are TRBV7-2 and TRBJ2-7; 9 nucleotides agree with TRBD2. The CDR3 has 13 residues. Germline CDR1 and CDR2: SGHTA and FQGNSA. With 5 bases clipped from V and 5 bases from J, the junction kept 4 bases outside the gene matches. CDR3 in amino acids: CASSDSGSHEQYF. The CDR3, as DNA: TGTGCCAGCAGCGATAGCGGGAGTCACGAGCAGTACTTC.

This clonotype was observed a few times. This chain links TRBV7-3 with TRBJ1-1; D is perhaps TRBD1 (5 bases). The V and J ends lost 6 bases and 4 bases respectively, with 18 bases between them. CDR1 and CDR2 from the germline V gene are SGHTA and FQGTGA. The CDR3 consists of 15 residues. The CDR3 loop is CASRTATGLSTEAFF. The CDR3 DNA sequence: TGTGCCAGCAGAACAGCGACGGGGCTGAGCACTGAAGCTTTCTTT.

The CDR3 is CASSQDRGVPEQYF. The CDR3, as DNA: TGTGCCAGCAGCCAGGACAGGGGAGTTCCCGAGCAGTACTTC. This chain connects TRBV7-2 to TRBJ2-7, with TRBD1 matching over 9 bases. The CDR3 runs to 14 residues. Germline CDR1 is SGHTA and CDR2 is FQGNSA. J lost 6 bases, V lost 5 bases, and 8 bases had no gene match.

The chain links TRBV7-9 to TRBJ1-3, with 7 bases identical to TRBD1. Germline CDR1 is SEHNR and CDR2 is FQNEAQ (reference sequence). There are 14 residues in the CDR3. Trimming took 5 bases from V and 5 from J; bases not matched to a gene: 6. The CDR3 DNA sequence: TGTGCCAGCAGCGCCCGACAGGGCAGAAACACCATATATTTT. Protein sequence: CASSARQGRNTIYF.

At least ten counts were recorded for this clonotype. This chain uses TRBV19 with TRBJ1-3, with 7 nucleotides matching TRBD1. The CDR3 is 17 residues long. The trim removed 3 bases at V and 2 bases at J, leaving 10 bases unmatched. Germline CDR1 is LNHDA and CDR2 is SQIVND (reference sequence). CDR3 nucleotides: TGTGCCAGTAGTATGGGACAGACACACCGCCCTGGAAACACCATATATTTT. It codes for CASSMGQTHRPGNTIYF. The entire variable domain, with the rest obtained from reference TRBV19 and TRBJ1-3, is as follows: DGGITQSPKYLFRKEGQNVTLSCEQNLNHDAMYWYRQDPGQGLRLIYYSQIVNDFQKGDIAEGYSVSREKKESFPLTVTSAQKNPTAFYLCASSMGQTHRPGNTIYFGEGSWLTVV.

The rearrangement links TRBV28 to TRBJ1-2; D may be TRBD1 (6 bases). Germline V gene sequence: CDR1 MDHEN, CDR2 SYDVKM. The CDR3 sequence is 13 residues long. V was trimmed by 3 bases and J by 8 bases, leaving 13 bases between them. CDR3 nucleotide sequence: TGTGCCAGCAGTTTGGGGGGGCTAATAGGCTACACCTTC. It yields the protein CASSLGGLIGYTF.

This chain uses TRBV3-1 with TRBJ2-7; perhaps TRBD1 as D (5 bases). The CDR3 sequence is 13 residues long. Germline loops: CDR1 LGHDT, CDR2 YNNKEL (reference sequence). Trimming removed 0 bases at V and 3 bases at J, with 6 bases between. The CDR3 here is CASSQEGVYEQYF. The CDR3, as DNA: TGTGCCAGCAGCCAAGAAGGGGTCTACGAGCAGTACTTC.

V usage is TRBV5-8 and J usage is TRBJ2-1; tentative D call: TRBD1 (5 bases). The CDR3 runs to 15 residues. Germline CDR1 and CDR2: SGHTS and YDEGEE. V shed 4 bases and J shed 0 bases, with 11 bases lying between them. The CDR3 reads CASSPRGYSYNEQFF. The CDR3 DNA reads TGTGCCAGCAGCCCTAGGGGATACTCCTACAATGAGCAGTTCTTC.

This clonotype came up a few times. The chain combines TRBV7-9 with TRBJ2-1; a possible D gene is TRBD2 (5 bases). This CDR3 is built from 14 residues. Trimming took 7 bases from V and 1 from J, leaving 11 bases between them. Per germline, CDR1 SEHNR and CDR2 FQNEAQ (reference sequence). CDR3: CASTPTGSYNEQFF. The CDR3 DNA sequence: TGTGCCAGCACCCCTACGGGGTCCTACAATGAGCAGTTCTTC.

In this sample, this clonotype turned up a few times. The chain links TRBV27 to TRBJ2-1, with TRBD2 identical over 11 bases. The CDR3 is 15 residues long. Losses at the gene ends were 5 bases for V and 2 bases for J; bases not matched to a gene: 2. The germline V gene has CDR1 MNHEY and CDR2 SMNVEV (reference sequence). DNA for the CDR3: TGTGCCAGCAGTATTAGCGGGAGGGCCTACAATGAGCAGTTCTTC. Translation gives CASSISGRAYNEQFF.

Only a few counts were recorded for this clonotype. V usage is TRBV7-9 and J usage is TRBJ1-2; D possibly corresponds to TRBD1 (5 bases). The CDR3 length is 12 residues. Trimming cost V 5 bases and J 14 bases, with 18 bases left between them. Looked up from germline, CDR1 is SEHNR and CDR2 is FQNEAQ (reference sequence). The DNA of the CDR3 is TGTGCCAGCAGCGAAACCAGGGAAGAAAAAACCTTC. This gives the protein CASSETREEKTF.

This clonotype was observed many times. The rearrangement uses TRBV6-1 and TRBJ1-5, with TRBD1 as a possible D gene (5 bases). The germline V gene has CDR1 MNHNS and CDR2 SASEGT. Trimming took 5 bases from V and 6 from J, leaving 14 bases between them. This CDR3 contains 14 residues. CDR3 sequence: CASSTGGPGQPQHF. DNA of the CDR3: TGTGCCAGCAGTACGGGGGGTCCGGGTCAGCCCCAGCATTTT.

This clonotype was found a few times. The CDR3 nucleotides read TGTGCCACCAGCAGAGATTTCGGACAGGATCGAACAGCGTCCTTATACGAGCAGTACTTC. As protein: CATSRDFGQDRTASLYEQYF. The V and J genes are TRBV15 and TRBJ2-7, with 7 bases fitting TRBD1. The trim removed 0 bases at V and 4 bases at J, leaving 21 bases unmatched. This CDR3 is 20 amino acids long. Germline V CDR1 and CDR2: LNHNV, YYDKDF (reference sequence).

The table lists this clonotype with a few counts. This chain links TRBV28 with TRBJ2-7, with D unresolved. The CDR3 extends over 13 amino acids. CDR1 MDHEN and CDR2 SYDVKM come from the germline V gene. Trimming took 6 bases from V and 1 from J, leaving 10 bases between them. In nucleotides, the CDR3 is TGTGCCAGCAGAGGGCCAGTATCCTACGAGCAGTACTTC. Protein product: CASRGPVSYEQYF.

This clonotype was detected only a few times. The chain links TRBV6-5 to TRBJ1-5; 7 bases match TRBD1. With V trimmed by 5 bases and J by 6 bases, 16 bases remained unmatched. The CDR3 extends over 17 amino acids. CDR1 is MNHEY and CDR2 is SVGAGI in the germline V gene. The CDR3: CASSPRTGGTGSQPQHF. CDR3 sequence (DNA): TGTGCCAGCAGTCCAAGGACAGGCGGGACCGGTAGTCAGCCCCAGCATTTT.

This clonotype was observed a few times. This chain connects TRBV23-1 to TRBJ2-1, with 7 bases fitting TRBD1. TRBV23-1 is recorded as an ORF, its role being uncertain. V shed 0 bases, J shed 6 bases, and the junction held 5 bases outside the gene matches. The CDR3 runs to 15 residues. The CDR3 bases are TGCGCCAGCAGTCAATCGAATCCAGGGGGCAATGAGCAGTTCTTC. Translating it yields CASSQSNPGGNEQFF.

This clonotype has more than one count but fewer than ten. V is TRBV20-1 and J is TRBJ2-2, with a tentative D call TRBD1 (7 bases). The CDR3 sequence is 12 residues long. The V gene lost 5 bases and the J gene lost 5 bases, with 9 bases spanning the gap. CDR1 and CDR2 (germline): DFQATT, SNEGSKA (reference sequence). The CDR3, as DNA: TGCAGTGCTGCAGGGGGGACCGGGGAGCTGTTTTTT. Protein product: CSAAGGTGELFF.

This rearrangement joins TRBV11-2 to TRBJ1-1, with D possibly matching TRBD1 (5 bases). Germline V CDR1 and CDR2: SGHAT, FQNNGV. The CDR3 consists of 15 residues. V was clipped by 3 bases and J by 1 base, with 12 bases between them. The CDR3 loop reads CASSFLQGGNTEAFF. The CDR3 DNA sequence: TGTGCCAGCAGCTTTCTCCAGGGAGGGAACACTGAAGCTTTCTTT.